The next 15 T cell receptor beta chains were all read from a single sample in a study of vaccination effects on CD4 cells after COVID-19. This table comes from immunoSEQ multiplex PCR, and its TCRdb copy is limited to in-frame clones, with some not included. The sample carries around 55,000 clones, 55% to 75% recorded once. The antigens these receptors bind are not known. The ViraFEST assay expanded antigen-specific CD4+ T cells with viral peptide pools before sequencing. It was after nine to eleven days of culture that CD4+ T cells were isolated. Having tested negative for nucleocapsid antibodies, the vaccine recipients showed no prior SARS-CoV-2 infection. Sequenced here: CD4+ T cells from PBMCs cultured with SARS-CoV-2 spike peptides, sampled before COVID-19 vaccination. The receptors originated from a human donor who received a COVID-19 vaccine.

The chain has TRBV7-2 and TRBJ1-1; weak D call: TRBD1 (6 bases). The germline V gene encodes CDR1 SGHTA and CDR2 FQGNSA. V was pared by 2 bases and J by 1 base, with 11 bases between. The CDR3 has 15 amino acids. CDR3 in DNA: TGTGCCAGCAGCTTATACGGGACAACGAACACTGAAGCTTTCTTT. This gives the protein CASSLYGTTNTEAFF.

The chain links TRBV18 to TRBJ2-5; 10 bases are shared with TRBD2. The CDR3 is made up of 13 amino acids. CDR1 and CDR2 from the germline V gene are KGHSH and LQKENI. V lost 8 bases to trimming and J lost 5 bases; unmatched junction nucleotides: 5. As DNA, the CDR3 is TGTGCCAGCCTAGCGGGAGTATGGGAGACCCAGTACTTC. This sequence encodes CASLAGVWETQYF.

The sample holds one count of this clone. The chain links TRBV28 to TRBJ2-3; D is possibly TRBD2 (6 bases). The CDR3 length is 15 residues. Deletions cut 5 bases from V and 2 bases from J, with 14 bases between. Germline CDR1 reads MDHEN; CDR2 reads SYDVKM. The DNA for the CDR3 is TGTGCCAGCAGTCCAAGGTGGGGGGACACAGATACGCAGTATTTT. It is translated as CASSPRWGDTDTQYF.

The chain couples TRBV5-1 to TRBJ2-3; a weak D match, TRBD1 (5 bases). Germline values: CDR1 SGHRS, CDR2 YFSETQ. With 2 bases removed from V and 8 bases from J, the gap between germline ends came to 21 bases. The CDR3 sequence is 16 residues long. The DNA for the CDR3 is TGCGCCAGCAGCTTAACAGGCGTACCGGATCAGGGTACGCAGTATTTT. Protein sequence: CASSLTGVPDQGTQYF.

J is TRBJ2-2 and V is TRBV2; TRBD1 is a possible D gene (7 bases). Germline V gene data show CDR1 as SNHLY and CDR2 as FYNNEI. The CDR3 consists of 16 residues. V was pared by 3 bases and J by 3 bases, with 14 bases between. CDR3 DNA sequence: TGTGCCAGCAGTGAGGAGGGGGCCCCCCACACCGGGGAGCTGTTTTTT. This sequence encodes CASSEEGAPHTGELFF.

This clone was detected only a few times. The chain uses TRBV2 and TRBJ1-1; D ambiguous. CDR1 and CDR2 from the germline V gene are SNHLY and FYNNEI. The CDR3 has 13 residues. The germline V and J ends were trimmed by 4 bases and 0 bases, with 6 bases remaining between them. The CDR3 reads CASSGNLNTEAFF. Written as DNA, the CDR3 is TGTGCCAGCAGTGGCAACTTGAACACTGAAGCTTTCTTT.

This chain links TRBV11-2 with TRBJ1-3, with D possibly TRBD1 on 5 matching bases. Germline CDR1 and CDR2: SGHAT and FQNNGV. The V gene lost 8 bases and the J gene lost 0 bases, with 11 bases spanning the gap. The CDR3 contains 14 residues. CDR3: CASGDAGSGNTIYF. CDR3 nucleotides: TGTGCCAGCGGGGACGCAGGCTCTGGAAACACCATATATTTT. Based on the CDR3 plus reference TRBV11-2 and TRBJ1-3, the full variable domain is EAGVAQSPRYKIIEKRQSVAFWCNPISGHATLYWYQQILGQGPKLLIQFQNNGVVDDSQLPKDRFSAERLKGVDSTLKIQPAKLEDSAVYLCASGDAGSGNTIYFGEGSWLTVV.

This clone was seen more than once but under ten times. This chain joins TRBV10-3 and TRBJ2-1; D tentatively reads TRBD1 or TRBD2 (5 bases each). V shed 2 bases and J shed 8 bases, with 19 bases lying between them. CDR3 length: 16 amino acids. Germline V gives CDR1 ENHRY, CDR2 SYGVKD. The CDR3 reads CAISEPRGAVTDEQFF. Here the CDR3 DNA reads TGTGCCATCAGTGAGCCGAGGGGCGCAGTAACGGATGAGCAGTTCTTC.

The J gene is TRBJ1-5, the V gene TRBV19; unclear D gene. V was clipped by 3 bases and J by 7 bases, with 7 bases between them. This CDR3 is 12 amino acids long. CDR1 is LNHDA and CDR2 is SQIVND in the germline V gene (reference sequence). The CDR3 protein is CASSIYPQPQHF. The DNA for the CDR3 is TGTGCCAGTAGTATTTATCCCCAGCCCCAGCATTTT.

In DNA form, the CDR3 reads TGTGCCAGCTCACCACCAGCCGGTTTTGAGCAGTTCTTC. Protein: CASSPPAGFEQFF. The chain employs TRBV18 and TRBJ2-1; D is unclear. This CDR3 contains 13 residues. The germline V and J ends were trimmed by 0 bases and 9 bases, with 9 bases remaining between them. Germline V CDR1 and CDR2: KGHSH, LQKENI.

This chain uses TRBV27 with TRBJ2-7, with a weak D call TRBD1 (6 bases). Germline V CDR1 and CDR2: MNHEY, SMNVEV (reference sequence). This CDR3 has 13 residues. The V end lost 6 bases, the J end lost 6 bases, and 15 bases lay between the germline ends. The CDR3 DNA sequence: TGTGCCAGCAGCGCCGGGACACAGGGCGAGCAGTACTTC. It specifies CASSAGTQGEQYF.

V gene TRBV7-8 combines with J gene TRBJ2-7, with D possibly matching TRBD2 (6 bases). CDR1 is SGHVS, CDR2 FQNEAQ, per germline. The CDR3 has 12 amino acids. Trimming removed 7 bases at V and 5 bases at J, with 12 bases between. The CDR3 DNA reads TGTGCCAGCACTGAGGCGGGGAACGAGCAGTACTTC. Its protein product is CASTEAGNEQYF.

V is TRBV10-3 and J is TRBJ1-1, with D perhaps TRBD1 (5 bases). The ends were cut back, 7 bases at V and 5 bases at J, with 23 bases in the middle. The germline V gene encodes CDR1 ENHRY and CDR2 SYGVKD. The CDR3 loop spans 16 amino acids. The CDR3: CAITDPGLPQGTEAFF. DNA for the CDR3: TGTGCCATCACCGATCCGGGACTGCCTCAAGGGACTGAAGCTTTCTTT.

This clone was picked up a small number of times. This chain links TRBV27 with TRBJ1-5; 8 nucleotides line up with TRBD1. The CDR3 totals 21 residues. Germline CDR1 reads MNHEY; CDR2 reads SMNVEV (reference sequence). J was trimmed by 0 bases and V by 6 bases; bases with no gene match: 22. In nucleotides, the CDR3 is TGTGCCAGCAGCCCCGCCGGACAGGGTCGGACCTATTTTCCTAGCAATCAGCCCCAGCATTTT. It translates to CASSPAGQGRTYFPSNQPQHF.

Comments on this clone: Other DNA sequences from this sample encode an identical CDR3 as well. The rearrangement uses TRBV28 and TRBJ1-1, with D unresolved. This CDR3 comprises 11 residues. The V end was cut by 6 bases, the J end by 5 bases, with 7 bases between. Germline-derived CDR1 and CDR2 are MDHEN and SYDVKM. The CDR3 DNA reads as TGTGCCAGCAGCTCATTGACTGAAGCTTTCTTT. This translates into CASSSLTEAFF. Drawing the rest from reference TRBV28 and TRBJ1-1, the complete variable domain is DVKVTQSSRYLVKRTGEKVFLECVQDMDHENMFWYRQDPGLGLRLIYFSYDVKMKEKGDIPEGYSVSREKKERFSLILESASTNQTSMYLCASSSLTEAFFGQGTRLTVV.